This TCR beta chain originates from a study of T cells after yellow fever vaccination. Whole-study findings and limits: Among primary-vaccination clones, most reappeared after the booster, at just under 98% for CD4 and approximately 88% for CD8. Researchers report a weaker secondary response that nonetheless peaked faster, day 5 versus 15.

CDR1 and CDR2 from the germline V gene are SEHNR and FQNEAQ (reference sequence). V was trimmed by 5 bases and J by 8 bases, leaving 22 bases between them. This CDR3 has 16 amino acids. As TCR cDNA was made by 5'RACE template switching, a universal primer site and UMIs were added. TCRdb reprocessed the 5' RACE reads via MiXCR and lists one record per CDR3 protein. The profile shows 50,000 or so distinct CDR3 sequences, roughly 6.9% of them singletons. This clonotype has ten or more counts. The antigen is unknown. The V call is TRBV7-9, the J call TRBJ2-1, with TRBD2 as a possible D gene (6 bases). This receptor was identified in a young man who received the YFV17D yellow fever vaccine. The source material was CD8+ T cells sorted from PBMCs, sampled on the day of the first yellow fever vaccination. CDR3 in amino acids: CASSGLGGLGMDEQFF. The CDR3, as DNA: TGTGCCAGCAGCGGCTTAGGAGGGCTAGGAATGGATGAGCAGTTCTTC.